This TCR beta chain comes out of a study of identical twins. The CDR3 is made up of 15 amino acids. V dropped 5 bases and J dropped 2 bases, with 14 bases sitting between them. MiXCR was run by TCRdb on the 5' RACE reads, yielding one entry per CDR3 protein. The sample records roughly 250,000 distinct CDR3 sequences, around 15% being singletons. Sequenced: memory (CD45RO+) T cells sorted from blood. The J gene is TRBJ2-3, the V gene TRBV12-3 or TRBV12-4, with D unresolved. This TCR was sampled from a woman in her late teens or twenties in good health. The CDR3 is CASSPPHYHTDTQYF. The CDR3, as DNA: TGTGCCAGCAGTCCTCCGCACTACCACACAGATACGCAGTATTTT.